This T cell receptor (beta chain) derives from a study of cytomegalovirus exposure and HLA in healthy donors (dated by TCRdb to the late 2010s). For the wider study: An earlier analysis of several hundred of the donors reported 276 Gb of sequence data and 90 million to 120 million unique TCR beta sequences obtained from approximately 180 million T cells. About 300 gigabases of sequencing data and 70 million to 100 million unique TCR sequences made up an early release that covered approximately 650 HLA-typed donors. The study aimed to test whether cataloging public T cell receptors could reveal signatures of past pathogen exposure. HLA typing included class I and class II loci at four-digit resolution. In a later genetic analysis, genome-wide SNP genotypes for 398 of the 666 donors were used, and that subset was treated as a discovery cohort. The number of typed donors differed by locus: about 620-640 for A, B, C, DRB1 and DQB1; some 500 for DQA1; around 580 for DPA1; and about 470 for DPB1. An earlier analysis of 587 of the donors applied high-throughput TCR beta sequencing to assess whether each TCR beta V gene segment acted as functional or pseudogenic. The study profiled the T cell repertoires of fewer than 850 subjects by immunosequencing and related them to cytomegalovirus serostatus. In addition to the first cohort of 666 subjects, a separate validation cohort of around 110 different subjects was used. Five DR-DQ haplotypes were treated as single units for association and clustering because of strong linkage in the cohort. Rather than using new phenotypic data, the later analysis identified candidate immune exposures from TCR beta sequences and from how often those sequences occurred across donors. Among about 370 genotyped donors of the cohort, an average of roughly 230,000 unique TCR beta nucleotide sequences was sequenced per donor, of which about 20% were non-productive. In a later analysis, previously published TCR beta repertoires from roughly 710 donors were re-analyzed and high-resolution HLA genotyping was added so that TCR occurrence patterns could be studied. Of the roughly 400 genotyped donors, 70% to 90% were placed in the genetic ancestry cluster associated with self-reported Caucasian donors. Every discovery cohort repertoire had been produced on one sequencing platform. Donor age, sex, ethnicity and CMV serostatus were collected together with the repertoire data. The study combined high-throughput TCR immunosequencing, statistical association of individual TCRs with disease status, and machine learning to predict cytomegalovirus infection status.

General conclusions and limits of the study: Presence/absence analyses assumed roughly uniform sequencing depth across donors, an assumption that may not hold. Correlated functional status among segregating V segments might be attributable to linkage disequilibrium, but an unknown experimental factor could not be ruled out. The only immune exposure information available for the cohort was CMV serostatus. Because some donors lacked HLA typing at each locus, the association tests relied only on the typed subset. The sequencing pipeline was judged likely to have produced a cluster of highly shared sequence variants as a technical artifact. A later genetic analysis associated a missense DCLRE1C variant with V-gene and J-gene trimming of TCR beta chains, and an independent cohort replicated the association. A later analysis reported that several top co-occurrence clusters appeared linked to parvovirus B19, influenza, CMV and Epstein-Barr virus. A total of 164 TCR beta chains were listed by the study as associated with cytomegalovirus. The authors suggested that the approach could potentially be extended to other disease states and immunological phenotypes. Specific HLA alleles were associated with roughly 16,000 TCR beta sequences at a false discovery rate of 0.05 in a later analysis. According to a later genetic analysis, donors in an Asian-associated ancestry cluster had fewer N-insertions in productive TCRs than the approximately 650-donor mean. In this cohort, only TCR beta chains were sequenced, and detectable features were limited by the absence of alpha or paired-chain data. While some public TCRs were present in many individuals, most TCR sequences turned up only very rarely across donors. Around 16 rarely observed V segments, including chromosome 9 orphons, were excluded from the earlier analysis of approximately 500 of the donors because counts were too low. A further reported finding was that TCR beta sequences accurately predicted the HLA-A and HLA-B alleles for most subjects in the first cohort. When HLA alleles, especially DR and DQ, strongly co-occurred, TCR associations were difficult to assign to individual alleles. Broadly in line with IMGT annotations, most TCR beta V segments showed up in productive rearrangements about 90% or about 30% of the time in an earlier analysis of around 550 of the donors. In a later analysis, the rate of TCR association differed among HLA loci, with DRB1 alleles having the most associated TCRs and HLA-C alleles having the fewest. In a later analysis, most CMV-associated TCR beta chains were found to appear HLA-restricted, with HLA associations seemingly driven largely by CMV exposure. The classifier was reported to diagnose cytomegalovirus status with high specificity and sensitivity in both the original cohort and the validation cohort. Some IMGT-functional V segments, including TRBV6-2 and TRBV6-3, could not be told apart with the 87-base-pair reads, so those segments were excluded. In a later analysis, HLA-associated TCR beta chains showed more clonal expansion and lower generation probabilities than non-associated chains that were equally common. A few of the identified cytomegalovirus-associated TCR beta chains were confirmed in vitro to be specific for cytomegalovirus antigens.

The cohort was made up of 666 healthy bone marrow donors. At the time of sampling, all cohort members were nominally healthy, though unrecorded immune exposures were likely present. The donor was CMV seronegative and belonged to the group of around 350 seronegative cohort members. Every donor gave a peripheral blood sample, and the peripheral blood mononuclear cells from that sample were used for TCR beta sequencing. The Qiagen DNeasy Blood Extraction Kit was used to extract genomic DNA from the blood cell samples. As concerns this clone: Its antigen target is currently unknown. Base qualities are missing; no much larger clone stands one base away.

Library preparation was by the immunoSEQ multiplex PCR assay. For the multiplex PCR, a mixture combining 60 forward primers for TCR Vbeta segments and 13 reverse primers for TCR Jbeta segments was used. The CDR3 region of rearranged TCR beta genes was amplified from genomic DNA by a multiplex PCR assay. On the Illumina HiSeq System, the amplified TCR beta libraries were sequenced as 87-base-pair reads. Regarding the original processing steps: A later analysis counted around 72 million unique TCR beta chains across the 690 or so repertoires, and about 10 million of these chains were shared by at least two donors. A nearest-neighbor algorithm error-corrected the raw reads and collapsed the reads into unique sequences, merging closely related sequences to remove PCR and sequencing errors. CDR3 sequences were aligned to IMGT reference sequences to assign V, D and J gene segments. Each retained sequence needed at least a six-nucleotide match to both a V gene segment and a J gene segment. Rearrangements were classified as productive when the CDR3 lacked stop codons and remained in frame with V and J, and all other rearrangements were classified as non-productive. Following IMGT convention, CDR3 was defined as the stretch from the second conserved V-encoded cysteine to the conserved J-encoded phenylalanine. Sequences without an unambiguous match to a single V gene segment were excluded from the earlier analysis of several hundred of the donors. An earlier analysis of several hundred of the donors called V segments functional above 56.7% productive rearrangements and segregating when the between-donor standard deviation exceeded 5%. A statistical classification framework was built to diagnose cytomegalovirus status from the catalog of TCR beta chain sequences. A later analysis assigned V and J genes by comparing TCR nucleotide sequences with IMGT/GENE-DB human TR gene sequences. In a later analysis, CDR3 sequences and most-parsimonious VDJ recombination scenarios were assigned using the TCRdist pipeline. In a later analysis, each TCR beta chain was defined by its CDR3 amino acid sequence together with its V-gene family, and reads lacking a unique V-gene family were excluded. In a later analysis, 450 to 600 highly shared, low-generation-probability nucleotide sequences were removed to address suspected cross-contamination and a sequencing artifact. For each public chain, a later analysis derived a clonal expansion index from normalized ranks of inferred template counts within each repertoire. In a later analysis, generation probabilities were computed using a VDJ recombination model fitted to out-of-frame rearrangements, and the results were checked against IGoR. A later analysis scored TCR-TCR, TCR-HLA and TCR-CMV co-occurrence with hypergeometric tests, applying a repertoire-size bias correction to TCR pairs. In a later analysis, false discovery rates were estimated by permuting HLA or CMV assignments 20 times. In a later analysis, co-occurring TCRs were grouped with DBSCAN, and TCRdist sequence similarity was added when clustering was performed within HLA-allele-positive subsets. For co-occurrence clustering, repertoires with fewer than 30,000 or more than 120,000 public chains were excluded, along with a handful of repertoires with anomalous nucleotide sharing. In TCRdb, the immuneACCESS table is reduced to in-frame sequences with V and J assigned. These tables do not hold every clone; where another copy was compared, an unresolved V gene accounts for under half, and the others remain unexplained. V and J calls and clone size are given by that table; D and trimming were obtained from the DNA. A total of about 120,000 clones appear in this sample, 9.5% of them only once. The ten most abundant clones make up less than 4% of the sample.

V sheds 0 bases and J sheds 2 bases, leaving 13 bases between their ends. From cysteine to phenylalanine, the CDR3 is 15 amino acids long. Only the CDR3 part of the read is kept: 45 bases, read in frame from the first base. The germline V gene (reference sequence) supplies CDR1 GTSNPN and CDR2 SVGIG. This sequence originates from a man in his thirties or forties in good health and CMV-seronegative. The source material was PBMCs. The rearranged chain carries TRBV30 and TRBJ1-2; no D gene is confidently identified. The CDR3 reads CAWSVRSPRNYGYTF. The DNA sequence is as follows: TGTGCCTGGAGTGTACGCTCCCCACGGAACTATGGCTACACCTTC.